Below are 10 T cell receptor beta chains sequenced from a single sample in a study of patients and donors after allogeneic stem cell transplantation. TCRdb reprocessed the RT-PCR reads via MiXCR and lists one record per CDR3 protein. The sample contains approximately 150,000 distinct CDR3 sequences, approximately 40% of which appear only once. The source material was blood, either unsorted or a sorted T cell fraction (not recorded which). The origin of the receptors is a human donor who was either an allogeneic HSCT recipient or a stem cell or donor lymphocyte infusion donor (not recorded which). It is not recorded whose cells these are; they may come from a transplant donor.

This clonotype has more than one count but fewer than ten. This sequence joins TRBV5-1 and TRBJ2-1; TRBD1 matches 9 bases. The CDR3 spans 16 residues. J gave up 9 bases and V 4 bases, and 14 bases lay outside the gene matches. Looked up from germline, CDR1 is SGHRS and CDR2 is YFSETQ. The CDR3 DNA reads TGCGCCAGCAGCGTAAACTCCGGGACAGGGTATCCTGAGCAGTTCTTC. It codes for CASSVNSGTGYPEQFF.

Here the CDR3 reads CASSSQTGGGETQYF. The CDR3 bases are TGTGCCAGCAGCTCCCAGACAGGAGGGGGAGAGACCCAGTACTTC. The J gene is TRBJ2-5, the V gene TRBV7-2; tentatively, D is TRBD1 or TRBD2 (6 bases each). V was trimmed by 4 bases and J by 4 bases, leaving 16 bases between them. CDR1 and CDR2 (germline): SGHTA, FQGNSA. The CDR3 runs 15 residues.

This sequence joins TRBV2 and TRBJ1-2; 9 positions match TRBD1. The CDR3 extends over 16 amino acids. Looked up from germline, CDR1 is SNHLY and CDR2 is FYNNEI. The trim removed 8 bases at V and 3 bases at J, leaving 13 bases unmatched. The chain's CDR3 is CASSIDRDREDYGYTF. DNA of the CDR3: TGTGCCAGCTCCATCGACAGGGACAGGGAGGACTATGGCTACACCTTC.

This clonotype was counted only a few times. The CDR3 loop reads CASSYSGWGLNTEAFF. CDR3 DNA: TGTGCCAGCAGTTATAGCGGTTGGGGGCTAAACACTGAAGCTTTCTTT. The chain carries TRBV12-3 or TRBV12-4 and TRBJ1-1; TRBD1 is a possible D gene (6 bases). V lost 4 bases and J 2 bases, leaving 17 bases between the germline ends. The CDR3 sequence is 16 residues long.

The chain combines TRBV5-5 with TRBJ2-1; the match to TRBD2 covers 10 bases. V shed 5 bases, J shed 8 bases, and the junction held 10 bases outside the gene matches. The V gene's germline CDR1 is SGHKS and CDR2 YYEKEE (reference sequence). This CDR3 has 15 residues. CDR3 amino acids: CASRPGSGGADEQFF. The CDR3 coding sequence is TGTGCCAGCAGACCCGGGAGCGGGGGGGCCGATGAGCAGTTCTTC.

This chain uses TRBV7-2 with TRBJ2-3; tentative D call: TRBD2 (5 bases). The CDR3 is made up of 16 amino acids. V shed 2 bases and J shed 4 bases, with 16 bases lying between them. Germline V gene sequence: CDR1 SGHTA, CDR2 FQGNSA. The CDR3 region is CASSLRRASSADTQYF. CDR3 nucleotides: TGTGCCAGCAGCTTACGGCGGGCTAGCTCGGCAGATACGCAGTATTTT.

This clonotype appeared once. This chain joins TRBV20-1 and TRBJ2-4; D is unresolved. This CDR3 comprises 16 residues. Germline lookup yields CDR1 DFQATT and CDR2 SNEGSKA (reference sequence). Trimming removed 1 base from V and 0 bases from J, with 13 bases in between. CDR3 protein: CSARGENGPAKNIQYF. CDR3 sequence (DNA): TGCAGTGCTAGAGGGGAAAATGGACCAGCCAAAAACATTCAGTACTTC.

V gene TRBV6-2 or TRBV6-3 combines with J gene TRBJ1-2; no clear D. V lost 7 bases and J lost 8, with 14 bases in between. Germline V gene data show CDR1 as MNHEY and CDR2 as SVGEGT. There are 12 residues in the CDR3. This chain's CDR3 is CASNFYSEGYTF. DNA of the CDR3: TGTGCCAGCAACTTTTACTCGGAAGGCTACACCTTC.

The rearrangement joins TRBV6-5 to TRBJ2-3; D perhaps matches TRBD1 (6 bases). The CDR3 has 16 residues. V was cut by 5 bases and J by 2 bases, with 17 bases left in between. Germline V gene lookup returns CDR1 MNHEY and CDR2 SVGAGI. The CDR3 nucleotides read TGTGCCAGCAGTCGACAGGCAAGGGGTTCCACAGATACGCAGTATTTT. It codes for CASSRQARGSTDTQYF.

The chain carries TRBV12-3 or TRBV12-4 and TRBJ1-4, with 10 bases lining up with TRBD1. This CDR3 contains 14 residues. Germline trimming cut 6 bases from V and 8 bases from J; bases unmatched to any gene: 6. The CDR3 DNA is TGTGCCAGCAGCCCCCGGGACAGGGGAGAAAAACTGTTTTTT. It yields the protein CASSPRDRGEKLFF.